These 25 T cell receptor beta chains were sequenced from one sample in a study of neurological immune-mediated disorders. TCRdb reprocessed the 5' RACE reads with MiXCR, giving one entry per CDR3 protein. There are tens of thousands of distinct CDR3 sequences in the sample; roughly 12% occur only once, and 1.3% lies in the top ten. Specimen: PBMCs. These receptors all stem from a female donor in good health.

The CDR3 bases are TGCGCCAGCAGCTCCCTGGACAGGGGGCTCGCTGAAGCTTTCTTT. It yields the protein CASSSLDRGLAEAFF. The chain has TRBV5-1 and TRBJ1-1, with 11 bases lining up with TRBD1. V was clipped by 3 bases and J by 6 bases; unmatched bases: 7. This CDR3 region has 15 residues. Germline V gives CDR1 SGHRS, CDR2 YFSETQ.

At least ten counts were recorded for this clonotype. The chain combines TRBV5-6 with TRBJ2-2; the D gene is possibly TRBD2 (5 bases). V was cut by 4 bases and J by 6 bases, with 19 bases left in between. The CDR3 consists of 16 residues. CDR1 SGHDT and CDR2 YYEEEE come from the germline V gene. The CDR3 DNA reads as TGTGCCAGCAGCACGCTGGGAAGCGGATCTTCCGGGGAGCTGTTTTTT. This gives the protein CASSTLGSGSSGELFF.

The table lists this clonotype with a few counts. The chain links TRBV5-1 to TRBJ2-3; D is perhaps TRBD2 (5 bases). The CDR3 extends over 15 amino acids. V was clipped by 6 bases and J by 6 bases, with 20 bases between them. Germline values: CDR1 SGHRS, CDR2 YFSETQ. In DNA form, the CDR3 reads TGCGCCAGCACTACAAAGGACTCTCCATCCGATACGCAGTATTTT. Amino acids: CASTTKDSPSDTQYF.

The chain recombines TRBV5-1 with TRBJ2-3, with TRBD2 identical over 9 bases. Per the germline V gene, CDR1 is SGHRS and CDR2 is YFSETQ. The length of the CDR3 is 16 residues. V trimming: 4 bases; J trimming: 5 bases; junction bases outside the gene matches: 11. The CDR3 is CASSPRASGVGDTQYF. In nucleotides, the CDR3 is TGCGCCAGCAGCCCCCGAGCTAGCGGGGTTGGAGATACGCAGTATTTT. Full variable domain (remainder filled in from reference TRBV5-1 and TRBJ2-3): KAGVTQTPRYLIKTRGQQVTLSCSPISGHRSVSWYQQTPGQGLQFLFEYFSETQRNKGNFPGRFSGRQFSNSRSEMNVSTLELGDSALYLCASSPRASGVGDTQYFGPGTRLTVL.

This clonotype was seen many times. J is TRBJ2-1 and V is TRBV7-9; D is uncertain. The CDR3 covers 16 residues. Trimming removed 1 base from V and 5 bases from J, with 15 bases in between. The germline CDR1 and CDR2 sequences are SEHNR and FQNEAQ (reference sequence). The CDR3 nucleotides are TGTGCCAGCAGCTTAGGACGACTCCAATACAACAATGAGCAGTTCTTC. This translates into CASSLGRLQYNNEQFF.

Ten or more counts support this clonotype. V usage is TRBV6-6 and J usage is TRBJ2-5; the match to TRBD2 covers 7 bases. Germline V CDR1 and CDR2: MNHNY, SVGAGI (reference sequence). This CDR3 has 15 residues. The J segment lost 5 bases and the V segment lost 7 bases, leaving 13 bases of the junction unmatched. The CDR3 nucleotides read TGTGCCAGCACCTCCCCGGGGAGGGAATACGAGACCCAGTACTTC. Residues: CASTSPGREYETQYF.

This clonotype came up many times. The J gene is TRBJ2-4, the V gene TRBV28, with D possibly being TRBD1 (5 bases). Germline V gene lookup returns CDR1 MDHEN and CDR2 SYDVKM. CDR3 length: 14 amino acids. V was shortened by 3 bases and J by 6 bases, with 12 bases between the two germline ends. CDR3 protein: CASSFRAGLNIQYF. CDR3 DNA sequence: TGTGCCAGCAGTTTCAGGGCCGGCTTAAACATTCAGTACTTC.

Many counts were recorded for this clonotype. CDR3 in amino acids: CASSQGRRGRSGETQYF. As DNA, the CDR3 is TGCGCCAGCAGCCAAGGGCGTCGGGGGCGTTCAGGAGAGACCCAGTACTTC. The chain links TRBV4-1 to TRBJ2-5; possibly TRBD1 or TRBD2 for D (6 bases each). Germline V gene lookup returns CDR1 MGHRA and CDR2 YSYEKL. The CDR3 has 17 amino acids. V lost 1 base to trimming and J lost 4 bases, with 19 bases between them.

This clonotype was detected a few times. With a much larger clone just one base away, this may be a read error. The V and J genes are TRBV29-1 and TRBJ1-2; D may be TRBD1 (6 bases). Per the germline V gene, CDR1 is SQVTM and CDR2 is ANQGSEA. V shed 7 bases and J shed 8 bases, with 11 bases lying between them. This CDR3 is built from 10 residues. CDR3 nucleotide sequence: TGCAGCGCCGGGGACATGGGCTACACCTTC. Translated: CSAGDMGYTF.

There are many counts of this clonotype. The chain couples TRBV5-1 to TRBJ1-4; a possible D gene is TRBD1 (6 bases). The CDR3 loop spans 14 amino acids. Trimming removed 5 bases at V and 7 bases at J, with 15 bases between. Per germline, CDR1 SGHRS and CDR2 YFSETQ. CDR3 bases: TGCGCCAGCAGGTCGGTAGGGGGAACTGAAAAACTGTTTTTT. It specifies CASRSVGGTEKLFF.

This clonotype was seen repeatedly, ten times or more. This sequence joins TRBV5-1 and TRBJ2-7; 9 nucleotides line up with TRBD1. The J segment lost 3 bases and the V segment lost 0 bases, leaving 7 bases of the junction unmatched. Germline values: CDR1 SGHRS, CDR2 YFSETQ. The length of the CDR3 is 16 residues. The CDR3 region is CASSLVPGTGNYEQYF. The CDR3 DNA follows: TGCGCCAGCAGCTTGGTTCCCGGGACAGGGAACTACGAGCAGTACTTC.

This clonotype has at least ten counts. The chain carries TRBV9 and TRBJ2-1, with D hard to call. Germline V gene sequence: CDR1 SGDLS, CDR2 YYNGEE. This CDR3 region has 14 residues. Trimming took 0 bases from V and 4 from J, leaving 8 bases between them. The CDR3 DNA reads as TGTGCCAGCAGCGTAGTCGAAGCGTACAATGAGCAGTTCTTC. Its translation is CASSVVEAYNEQFF.

The chain couples TRBV29-1 to TRBJ1-1, with 7 positions matching TRBD1. Trimming at V came to 7 bases and at J to 4 bases, leaving 9 bases not matched to a gene. Germline V CDR1 and CDR2: SQVTM, ANQGSEA. The CDR3 is 13 residues long. The CDR3 loop reads CSGEQGRGTEAFF. In DNA form, the CDR3 reads TGCAGCGGCGAACAGGGGAGAGGCACTGAAGCTTTCTTT.

The chain couples TRBV15 to TRBJ2-7; 8 bases match TRBD1. CDR1 and CDR2 (germline): LNHNV, YYDKDF (reference sequence). Losses at the gene ends were 0 bases for V and 2 bases for J; bases not matched to a gene: 0. This CDR3 has 14 amino acids. CDR3 in amino acids: CATSRDRGPYEQYF. For the CDR3, the DNA is TGTGCCACCAGCAGAGACAGGGGGCCCTACGAGCAGTACTTC.

The gene calls are TRBV5-1 and TRBJ1-1; TRBD1 is a possible D gene (5 bases). Germline CDR1 reads SGHRS; CDR2 reads YFSETQ. The V end was cut by 0 bases, the J end by 11 bases, with 20 bases between. The CDR3 covers 15 residues. The CDR3 DNA sequence: TGCGCCAGCAGCTTGGAGATCGGGACCGATCCCGGGGCTTTCTTT. This encodes CASSLEIGTDPGAFF. Complete variable domain (other parts from reference TRBV5-1 and TRBJ1-1): KAGVTQTPRYLIKTRGQQVTLSCSPISGHRSVSWYQQTPGQGLQFLFEYFSETQRNKGNFPGRFSGRQFSNSRSEMNVSTLELGDSALYLCASSLEIGTDPGAFFGQGTRLTVV.

The J gene is TRBJ1-1, the V gene TRBV12-3 or TRBV12-4; 7 bases match TRBD1. Losses at the gene ends were 7 bases for V and 4 bases for J; bases not matched to a gene: 6. This CDR3 region has 13 residues. The CDR3 region has the DNA TGTGCCAGCACTGCGGACAGGCCCACTGAAGCTTTCTTT. Protein: CASTADRPTEAFF.

This clonotype was recorded many times. The chain couples TRBV5-1 to TRBJ1-3, with 10 bases identical to TRBD1. The CDR3 loop spans 15 amino acids. J gave up 4 bases and V 4 bases, and 5 bases lay outside the gene matches. CDR1 and CDR2 from the germline V gene are SGHRS and YFSETQ. The CDR3 reads CASSVGQGQGNTIYF. The CDR3 nucleotides read TGCGCCAGCAGCGTGGGACAGGGGCAAGGAAACACCATATATTTT.

A word on this clonotype: Compared with germline, one end of the junction differs, possibly owing to a read error. The chain uses TRBV5-1 and TRBJ1-2; TRBD1 is a possible D gene (5 bases). This CDR3 has 14 residues. Germline V gene data show CDR1 as SGHRS and CDR2 as YFSETQ. CDR3 in DNA: TGTGTCAGCAGCTCCCCGGACACCTCTTATGGCTACACCTTC. This translates into CVSSSPDTSYGYTF.

There are many counts of this clonotype. The chain carries TRBV5-1 and TRBJ1-1; TRBD1 aligns across 7 bases. With 4 bases clipped from V and 3 bases from J, the junction kept 18 bases outside the gene matches. Per germline, CDR1 SGHRS and CDR2 YFSETQ. The CDR3 contains 18 residues. The CDR3 DNA reads TGCGCCAGCAGCCGGAGGACAGGTTTCGGGGGTATGGACACTGAAGCTTTCTTT. It translates to CASSRRTGFGGMDTEAFF.

The sample holds many counts of this clonotype. The rearrangement joins TRBV5-1 to TRBJ2-2; D is ambiguous. V lost 1 base and J 1 base, leaving 5 bases between the germline ends. Germline CDR1 SGHRS, CDR2 YFSETQ. The CDR3 is 14 residues long. For the CDR3, the DNA is TGCGCCAGCAGCTTGTTCCAGAACACCGGGGAGCTGTTTTTT. This codes for CASSLFQNTGELFF.

This clonotype was counted a few times. V gene TRBV7-3 combines with J gene TRBJ2-1; 10 bases fit TRBD2. V shed 4 bases, J shed 6 bases, and the junction held 9 bases outside the gene matches. Germline lookup yields CDR1 SGHTA and CDR2 FQGTGA. The CDR3 has 16 residues. In DNA, the CDR3 is TGTGCCAGCAGCTCGACGGCCAGCGGGGGGGCCAATGAGCAGTTCTTC. Its protein is CASSSTASGGANEQFF.

This clonotype turned up a few times. Germline is not matched at one junction end, which may reflect a read error. The chain employs TRBV7-9 and TRBJ2-6; D possibly corresponds to TRBD2 (5 bases). From germline, CDR1 is SEHNR and CDR2 FQNEAQ (reference sequence). The CDR3 spans 16 residues. CDR3 protein: CASSLAAGAGANVLTF. The CDR3 DNA reads as TGTGCCAGCAGCCTAGCTGCAGGAGCTGGGGCCAACGTCCTGACTTTC.

A remark on this clonotype: A clone one base away is much larger, so this may be a read error. The chain combines TRBV20-1 with TRBJ1-2, with a possible D match to TRBD1 (6 bases). The CDR3 loop spans 12 amino acids. Germline CDR1 DFQATT, CDR2 SNEGSKA (reference sequence). With 3 bases removed from V and 10 bases from J, the gap between germline ends came to 15 bases. The CDR3 DNA is TGCAGTGCTAGGGGGGCAGGGAATGTCTACACCTTC. Amino acids: CSARGAGNVYTF.

This clonotype was counted at least ten times. The chain links TRBV20-1 to TRBJ2-1, with a weak D call TRBD2 (5 bases). Germline CDR1 and CDR2: DFQATT and SNEGSKA (reference sequence). The ends were cut back, 4 bases at V and 1 base at J, with 11 bases in the middle. The CDR3 consists of 14 residues. The CDR3 here is CSAMDFLSYNEQFF. CDR3 nucleotide sequence: TGCAGTGCTATGGACTTTCTTTCCTACAATGAGCAGTTCTTC.

This clonotype came up many times. The chain couples TRBV12-3 or TRBV12-4 to TRBJ1-2; TRBD1 agrees at 9 bases. Trimming removed 5 bases from V and 4 bases from J; junction bases left unmatched: 8. The CDR3 has 15 amino acids. The CDR3 nucleotides are TGTGCCAGCAGTCCGGTTCGGACAGGGGCCTATGGCTACACCTTC. It encodes CASSPVRTGAYGYTF.